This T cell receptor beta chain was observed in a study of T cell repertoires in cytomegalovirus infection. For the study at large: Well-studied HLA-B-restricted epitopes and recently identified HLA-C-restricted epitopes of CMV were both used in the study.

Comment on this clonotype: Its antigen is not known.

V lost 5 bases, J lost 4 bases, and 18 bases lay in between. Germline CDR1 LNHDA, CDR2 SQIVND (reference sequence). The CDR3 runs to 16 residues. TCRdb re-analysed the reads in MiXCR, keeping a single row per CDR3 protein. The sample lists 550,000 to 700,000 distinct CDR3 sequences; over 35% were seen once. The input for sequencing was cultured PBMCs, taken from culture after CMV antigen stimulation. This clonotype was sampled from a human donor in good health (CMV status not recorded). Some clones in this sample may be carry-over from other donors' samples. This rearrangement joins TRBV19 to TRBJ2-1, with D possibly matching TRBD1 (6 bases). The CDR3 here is CASSRYSTGDYNEQFF. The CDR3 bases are TGTGCCAGTAGTCGTTATTCGACAGGTGATTACAATGAGCAGTTCTTC.